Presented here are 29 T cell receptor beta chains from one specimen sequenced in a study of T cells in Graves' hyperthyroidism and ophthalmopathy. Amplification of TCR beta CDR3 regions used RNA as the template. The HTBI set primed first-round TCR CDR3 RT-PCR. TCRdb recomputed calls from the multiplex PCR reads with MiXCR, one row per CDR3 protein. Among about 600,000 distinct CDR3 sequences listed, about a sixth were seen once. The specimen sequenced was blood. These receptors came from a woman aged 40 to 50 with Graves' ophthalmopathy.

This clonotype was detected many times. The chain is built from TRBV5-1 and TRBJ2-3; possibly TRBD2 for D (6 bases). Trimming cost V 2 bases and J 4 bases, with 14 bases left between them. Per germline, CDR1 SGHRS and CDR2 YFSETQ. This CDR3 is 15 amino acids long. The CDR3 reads CASSFMEGSPDTQYF. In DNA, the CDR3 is TGCGCCAGCAGCTTCATGGAGGGCTCGCCAGATACGCAGTATTTT.

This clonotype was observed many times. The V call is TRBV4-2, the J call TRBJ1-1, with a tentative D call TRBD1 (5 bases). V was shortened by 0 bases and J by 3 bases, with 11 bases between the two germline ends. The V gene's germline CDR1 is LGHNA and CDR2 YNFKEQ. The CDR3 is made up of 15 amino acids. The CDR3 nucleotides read TGTGCCAGCAGCCAAGATCAGGGATGGTACACTGAAGCTTTCTTT. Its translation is CASSQDQGWYTEAFF.

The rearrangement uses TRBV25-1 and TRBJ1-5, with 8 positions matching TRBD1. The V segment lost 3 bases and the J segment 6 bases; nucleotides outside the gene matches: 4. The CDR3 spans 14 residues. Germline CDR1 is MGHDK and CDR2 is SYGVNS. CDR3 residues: CASSETGDVQPQHF. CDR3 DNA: TGTGCCAGCAGTGAGACAGGGGATGTTCAGCCCCAGCATTTT. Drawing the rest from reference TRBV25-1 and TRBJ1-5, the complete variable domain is EADIYQTPRYLVIGTGKKITLECSQTMGHDKMYWYQQDPGMELHLIHYSYGVNSTEKGDLSSESTVSRIRTEHFPLTLESARPSHTSQYLCASSETGDVQPQHFGDGTRLSIL.

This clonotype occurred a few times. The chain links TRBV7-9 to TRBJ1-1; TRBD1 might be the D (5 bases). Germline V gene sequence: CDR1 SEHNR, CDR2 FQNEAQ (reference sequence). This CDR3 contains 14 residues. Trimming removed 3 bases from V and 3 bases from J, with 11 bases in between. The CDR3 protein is CASSFPGTYTEAFF. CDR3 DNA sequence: TGTGCCAGCAGCTTTCCCGGGACCTACACTGAAGCTTTCTTT. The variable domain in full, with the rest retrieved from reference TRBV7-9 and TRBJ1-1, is DTGVSQNPRHKITKRGQNVTFRCDPISEHNRLYWYRQTLGQGPEFLTYFQNEAQLEKSRLLSDRFSAERPKGSFSTLEIQRTEQGDSAMYLCASSFPGTYTEAFFGQGTRLTVV.

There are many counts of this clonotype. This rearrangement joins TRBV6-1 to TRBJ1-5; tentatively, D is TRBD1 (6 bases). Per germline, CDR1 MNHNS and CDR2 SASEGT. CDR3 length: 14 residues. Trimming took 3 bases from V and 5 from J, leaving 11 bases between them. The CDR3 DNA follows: TGTGCCAGCAGTGAGGGACAAGACTATCAGCCCCAGCATTTT. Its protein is CASSEGQDYQPQHF.

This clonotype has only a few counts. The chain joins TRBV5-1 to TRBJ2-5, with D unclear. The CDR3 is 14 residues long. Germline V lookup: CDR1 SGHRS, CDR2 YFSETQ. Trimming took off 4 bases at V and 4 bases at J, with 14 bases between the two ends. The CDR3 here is CASSPGRTAETQYF. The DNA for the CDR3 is TGCGCCAGCAGCCCGGGTCGGACGGCAGAGACCCAGTACTTC.

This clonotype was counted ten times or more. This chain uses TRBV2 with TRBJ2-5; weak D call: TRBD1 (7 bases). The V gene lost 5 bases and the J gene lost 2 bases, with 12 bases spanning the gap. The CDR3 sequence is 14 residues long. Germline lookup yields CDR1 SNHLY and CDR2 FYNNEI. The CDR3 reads CASSRQGGQETQYF. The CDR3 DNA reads TGTGCCAGCAGTCGTCAGGGGGGACAAGAGACCCAGTACTTC.

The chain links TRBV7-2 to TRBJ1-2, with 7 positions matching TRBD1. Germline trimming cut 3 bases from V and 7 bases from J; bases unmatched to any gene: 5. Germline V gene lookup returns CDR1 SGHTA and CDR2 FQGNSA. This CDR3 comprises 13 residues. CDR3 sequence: CASSFDRALGYTF. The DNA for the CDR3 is TGTGCCAGCAGCTTCGACAGGGCCCTTGGCTACACCTTC.

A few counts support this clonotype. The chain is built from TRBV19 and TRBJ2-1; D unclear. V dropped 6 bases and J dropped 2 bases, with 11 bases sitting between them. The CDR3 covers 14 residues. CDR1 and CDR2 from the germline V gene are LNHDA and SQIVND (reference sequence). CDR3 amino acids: CASSERAAYNEQFF. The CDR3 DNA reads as TGTGCCAGTAGCGAACGTGCCGCCTACAATGAGCAGTTCTTC.

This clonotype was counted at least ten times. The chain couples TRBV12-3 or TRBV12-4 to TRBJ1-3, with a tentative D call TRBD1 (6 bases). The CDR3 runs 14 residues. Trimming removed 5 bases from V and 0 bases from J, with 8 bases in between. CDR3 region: CASSQQGSGNTIYF. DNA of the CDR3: TGTGCCAGCAGTCAACAGGGCTCTGGAAACACCATATATTTT.

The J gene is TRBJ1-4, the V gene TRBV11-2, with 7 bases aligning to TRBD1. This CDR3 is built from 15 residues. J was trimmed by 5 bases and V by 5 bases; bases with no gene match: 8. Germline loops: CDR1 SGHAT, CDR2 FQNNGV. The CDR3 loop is CASSLTGALNEKLFF. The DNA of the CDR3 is TGTGCCAGCAGCCTAACAGGGGCGCTCAATGAAAAACTGTTTTTT.

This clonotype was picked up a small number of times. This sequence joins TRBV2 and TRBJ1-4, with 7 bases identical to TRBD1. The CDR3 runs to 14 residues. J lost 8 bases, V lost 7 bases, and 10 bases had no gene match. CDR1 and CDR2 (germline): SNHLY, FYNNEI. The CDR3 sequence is CASTAGTAGEKLFF. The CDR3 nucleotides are TGTGCCAGCACCGCTGGGACAGCGGGAGAAAAACTGTTTTTT.

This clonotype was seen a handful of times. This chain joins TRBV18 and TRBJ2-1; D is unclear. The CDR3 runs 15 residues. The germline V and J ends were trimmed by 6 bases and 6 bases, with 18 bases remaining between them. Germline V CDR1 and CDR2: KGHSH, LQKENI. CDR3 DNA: TGTGCCAGCTCGACCCCCCAGTCGGCCGGCAATGAGCAGTTCTTC. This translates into CASSTPQSAGNEQFF.

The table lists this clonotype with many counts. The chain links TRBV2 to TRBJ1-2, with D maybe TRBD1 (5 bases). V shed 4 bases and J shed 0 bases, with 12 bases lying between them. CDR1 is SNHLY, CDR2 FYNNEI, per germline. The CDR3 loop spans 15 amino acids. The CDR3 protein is CASSGWQGTNYGYTF. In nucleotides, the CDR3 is TGTGCCAGCAGTGGGTGGCAGGGTACTAACTATGGCTACACCTTC.

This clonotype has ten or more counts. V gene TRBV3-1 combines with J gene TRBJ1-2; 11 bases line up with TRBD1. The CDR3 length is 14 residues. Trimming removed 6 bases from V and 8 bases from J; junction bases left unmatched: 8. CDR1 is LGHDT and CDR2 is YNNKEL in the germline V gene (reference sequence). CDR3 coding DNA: TGTGCCAGCAGAGGACAGGGGGCGCAAGAAGGCTACACCTTC. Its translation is CASRGQGAQEGYTF.

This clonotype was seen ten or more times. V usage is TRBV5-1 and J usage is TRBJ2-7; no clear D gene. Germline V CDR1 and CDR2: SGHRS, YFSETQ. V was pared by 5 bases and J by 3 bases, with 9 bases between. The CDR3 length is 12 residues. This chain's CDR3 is CASRADNYEQYF. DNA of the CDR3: TGCGCCAGCAGGGCAGACAACTACGAGCAGTACTTC.

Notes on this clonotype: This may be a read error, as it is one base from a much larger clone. CDR3 loop: CASSSGDTPSRTEAFF. The CDR3 coding sequence is TGCGCCAGCAGTTCTGGGGACACCCCGTCGAGAACTGAAGCTTTCTTT. V usage is TRBV5-1 and J usage is TRBJ1-1; D possibly corresponds to TRBD1 (6 bases). CDR1 is SGHRS and CDR2 is YFSETQ in the germline V gene. The CDR3 spans 16 residues. With 5 bases removed from V and 5 bases from J, the gap between germline ends came to 22 bases.

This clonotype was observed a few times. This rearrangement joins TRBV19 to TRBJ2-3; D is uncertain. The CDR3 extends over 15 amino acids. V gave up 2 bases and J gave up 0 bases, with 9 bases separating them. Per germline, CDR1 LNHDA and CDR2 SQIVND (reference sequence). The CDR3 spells CASSIMAESTDTQYF. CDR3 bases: TGTGCCAGTAGTATAATGGCGGAAAGCACAGATACGCAGTATTTT. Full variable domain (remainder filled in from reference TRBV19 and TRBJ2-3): DGGITQSPKYLFRKEGQNVTLSCEQNLNHDAMYWYRQDPGQGLRLIYYSQIVNDFQKGDIAEGYSVSREKKESFPLTVTSAQKNPTAFYLCASSIMAESTDTQYFGPGTRLTVL.

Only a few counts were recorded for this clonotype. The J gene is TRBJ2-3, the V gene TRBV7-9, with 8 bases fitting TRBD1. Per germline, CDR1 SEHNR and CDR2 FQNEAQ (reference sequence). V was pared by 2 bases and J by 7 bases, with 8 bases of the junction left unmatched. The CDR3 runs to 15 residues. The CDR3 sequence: CASSLTGTGGYTQYF. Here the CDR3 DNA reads TGTGCCAGCAGCTTAACCGGGACAGGCGGATATACGCAGTATTTT. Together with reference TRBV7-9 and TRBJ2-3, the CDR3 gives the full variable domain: DTGVSQNPRHKITKRGQNVTFRCDPISEHNRLYWYRQTLGQGPEFLTYFQNEAQLEKSRLLSDRFSAERPKGSFSTLEIQRTEQGDSAMYLCASSLTGTGGYTQYFGPGTRLTVL.

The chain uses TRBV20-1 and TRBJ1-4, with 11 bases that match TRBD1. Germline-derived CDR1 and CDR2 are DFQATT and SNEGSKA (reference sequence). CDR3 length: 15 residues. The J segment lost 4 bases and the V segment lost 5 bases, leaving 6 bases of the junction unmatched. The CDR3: CSAFGQGADNEKLFF. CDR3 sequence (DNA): TGCAGTGCTTTTGGACAGGGGGCAGATAATGAAAAACTGTTTTTT.

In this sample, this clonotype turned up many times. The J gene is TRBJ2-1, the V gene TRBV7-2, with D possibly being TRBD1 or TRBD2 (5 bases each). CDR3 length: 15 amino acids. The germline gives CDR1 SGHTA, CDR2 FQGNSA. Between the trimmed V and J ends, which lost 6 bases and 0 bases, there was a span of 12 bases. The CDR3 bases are TGTGCCAGCAGAAGGGACCTCAGCTCCTACAATGAGCAGTTCTTC. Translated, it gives CASRRDLSSYNEQFF.

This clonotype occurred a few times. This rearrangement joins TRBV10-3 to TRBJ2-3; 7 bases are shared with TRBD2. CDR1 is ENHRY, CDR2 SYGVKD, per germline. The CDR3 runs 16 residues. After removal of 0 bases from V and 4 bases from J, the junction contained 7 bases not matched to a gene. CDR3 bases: TGTGCCATCAGTGAGTCGTCTGCGGGAGCGGCAGATACGCAGTATTTT. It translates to CAISESSAGAADTQYF.

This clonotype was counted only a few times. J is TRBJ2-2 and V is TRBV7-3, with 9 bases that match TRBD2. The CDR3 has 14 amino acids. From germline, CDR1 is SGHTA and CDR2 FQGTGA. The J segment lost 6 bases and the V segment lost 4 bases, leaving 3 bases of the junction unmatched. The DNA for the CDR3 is TGTGCCAGCAGCTCGGGACTAGCCCCCGGGGAGCTGTTTTTT. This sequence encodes CASSSGLAPGELFF.

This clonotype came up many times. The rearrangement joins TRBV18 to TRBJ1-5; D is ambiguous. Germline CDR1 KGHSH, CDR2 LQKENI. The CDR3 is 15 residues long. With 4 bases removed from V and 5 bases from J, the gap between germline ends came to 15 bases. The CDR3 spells CASSLGQAKDQPQHF. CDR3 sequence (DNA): TGTGCCAGCTCACTTGGTCAGGCCAAGGATCAGCCCCAGCATTTT.

The CDR3 DNA reads TGTGCCAGCAGTTCCACGAGCTCCTACAATGAGCAGTTCTTC. Amino acids: CASSSTSSYNEQFF. This chain connects TRBV6-1 to TRBJ2-1; D is unresolved. The CDR3 runs to 14 residues. V was clipped by 5 bases and J by 0 bases, with 8 bases between them. Germline assignment: CDR1 MNHNS and CDR2 SASEGT.

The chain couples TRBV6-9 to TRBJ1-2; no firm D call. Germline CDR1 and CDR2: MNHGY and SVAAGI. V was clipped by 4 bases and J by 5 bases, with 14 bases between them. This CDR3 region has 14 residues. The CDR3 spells CASSLTRGSYGYTF. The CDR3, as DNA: TGTGCCAGCAGTTTAACGAGAGGGAGTTATGGCTACACCTTC.

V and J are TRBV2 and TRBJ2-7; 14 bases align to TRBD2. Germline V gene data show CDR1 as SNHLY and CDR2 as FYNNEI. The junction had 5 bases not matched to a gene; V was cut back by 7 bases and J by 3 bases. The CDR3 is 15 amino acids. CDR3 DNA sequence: TGTGCCAGCATCCCAGGACTAGCGGGGGGCTACGAGCAGTACTTC. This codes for CASIPGLAGGYEQYF. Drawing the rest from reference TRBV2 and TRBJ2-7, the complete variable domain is EPEVTQTPSHQVTQMGQEVILRCVPISNHLYFYWYRQILGQKVEFLVSFYNNEISEKSEIFDDQFSVERPDGSNFTLKIRSTKLEDSAMYFCASIPGLAGGYEQYFGPGTRLTVT.

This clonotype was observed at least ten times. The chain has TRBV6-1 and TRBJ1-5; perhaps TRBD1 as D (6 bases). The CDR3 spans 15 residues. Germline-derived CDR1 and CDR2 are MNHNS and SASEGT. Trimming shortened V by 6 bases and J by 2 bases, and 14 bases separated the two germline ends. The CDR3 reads CASRPDRTGNQPQHF. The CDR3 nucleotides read TGTGCCAGCAGACCCGACAGGACGGGCAATCAGCCCCAGCATTTT.

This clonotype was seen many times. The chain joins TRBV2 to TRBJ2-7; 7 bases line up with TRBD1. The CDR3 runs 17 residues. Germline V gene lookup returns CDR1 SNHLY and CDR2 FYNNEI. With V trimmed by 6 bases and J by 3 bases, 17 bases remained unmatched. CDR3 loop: CASRGPTGTANDYEQYF. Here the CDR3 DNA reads TGTGCCAGCAGAGGCCCTACCGGGACAGCAAATGACTACGAGCAGTACTTC.